This is a list of T cell receptor beta chains from one sample in a study of technical replicates of blood from a handful of donors. TCRdb keeps only in-frame clones here, not all; method: immunoSEQ multiplex PCR. Found here are tens of thousands of clones, nearly 98% of them singletons; the top ten hold over 0.2%. Sequencing used T cells isolated from PBMCs. These receptors all come from a human donor in good health. Each CDR3 is given with its conserved first and last residue. D genes are given only for firm matches. Size tells how often a clone was seen (once, few, many) or the class of an expanded clone, and some rows leave it out.

size: NA; V: TRBV6-1; length: 14; D: NA; J: TRBJ1-1; DNA: TGTGCCAGCAGTGCCTGGACAGTGAACACTGAAGCTTTCTTT; CDR3: CASSAWTVNTEAFF
size: NA; V: TRBV5-1; length: 15; D: NA; J: TRBJ1-1; DNA: TGCGCCAGCAGCTTGGGCGGATCCATGAACACTGAAGCTTTCTTT; CDR3: CASSLGGSMNTEAFF
size: once; V: TRBV7-2; length: 14; D: TRBD1; J: TRBJ1-2; DNA: TGTGCCAGCAGCCCTCGACAGGGGGCTTATGGCTACACCTTC; CDR3: CASSPRQGAYGYTF
size: NA; V: TRBV6-5; length: 15; D: TRBD2; J: TRBJ2-7; DNA: TGTGCCAGCAGTCCTAGACTAGCGGGAAACTACGAGCAGTACTTC; CDR3: CASSPRLAGNYEQYF
size: NA; V: TRBV28; length: 15; D: NA; J: TRBJ2-7; DNA: TGTGCCACTCTCCGTCAGGGTCCCGGCTCCTACGAGCAGTACTTC; CDR3: CATLRQGPGSYEQYF
size: NA; V: TRBV19; length: 13; D: NA; J: TRBJ2-5; DNA: TGTGCCAGTAGTATTACCCCAGGGGAGACCCAGTACTTC; CDR3: CASSITPGETQYF
size: NA; V: TRBV7-3; length: 13; D: TRBD1; J: TRBJ1-1; DNA: TGTGCCAGCAGCAGGACAGGAAACACTGAAGCTTTCTTT; CDR3: CASSRTGNTEAFF
size: NA; V: TRBV19; length: 20; D: TRBD2; J: TRBJ2-7; DNA: TGTGCCAGTAGTACCGAATATGGGACTAGCGGGACCTACTCCTCCTACGAGCAGTACTTC; CDR3: CASSTEYGTSGTYSSYEQYF
size: NA; V: TRBV7-7; length: 16; D: TRBD2; J: TRBJ2-5; DNA: TGTGCTACTAACCGGGGACTAGCGGAGGTACAAGAGACCCAGTACTTC; CDR3: CATNRGLAEVQETQYF
size: NA; V: TRBV28; length: 15; D: NA; J: TRBJ2-5; DNA: TGTGCCAGCAGAGTCGACGGTCTTGAGAGGGAGACCCAGTACTTC; CDR3: CASRVDGLERETQYF
size: NA; V: TRBV28; length: 15; D: NA; J: TRBJ1-5; DNA: TGTGCCAGCAGTTTAGGTTGGTTATCGGGTCAGCCCCAGCATTTT; CDR3: CASSLGWLSGQPQHF
size: NA; V: TRBV12-5; length: 15; D: NA; J: TRBJ1-1; DNA: TGTGCTAGTGGTTTGGGTCGGGGGGCTTACACTGAAGCTTTCTTT; CDR3: CASGLGRGAYTEAFF
size: NA; V: TRBV11-3; length: 14; D: NA; J: TRBJ1-1; DNA: TGTGCCAGCAGCCCGCGAGAGGGGGTATATGAAGCTTTCTTT; CDR3: CASSPREGVYEAFF
size: NA; V: TRBV30; length: 12; D: TRBD2; J: TRBJ2-7; DNA: TGTGCCCTGTGGGCGGGAGAAAACGAGCAGTACTTC; CDR3: CALWAGENEQYF
size: NA; V: TRBV2; length: 15; D: TRBD1; J: TRBJ1-2; DNA: TGTGCCAGCAGTATTGACAGGGGGATCCTCTATGGCTACACCTTC; CDR3: CASSIDRGILYGYTF
size: NA; V: TRBV6-1; length: 12; D: NA; J: TRBJ1-2; DNA: TGTGCCAGCAGTGAAACGCAGGGCAGCTACACCTTC; CDR3: CASSETQGSYTF
size: NA; V: TRBV27; length: 16; D: TRBD1; J: TRBJ1-4; DNA: TGTGCCAGCAGTTTTTCTCCAGGGACAGGGCATGAAAAACTGTTTTTT; CDR3: CASSFSPGTGHEKLFF
size: once; V: TRBV29-1; length: 16; D: TRBD2; J: TRBJ2-3; DNA: TGCAGCGTTGACGGGTGGCTAGCGGGAGGAGTGGATACGCAGTATTTT; CDR3: CSVDGWLAGGVDTQYF
size: NA; V: TRBV30; length: 16; D: TRBD1; J: TRBJ1-2; DNA: TGTGCCTGGAGTACGGGTATCTGGCGGGACAGCCGCGGCTACACCTTC; CDR3: CAWSTGIWRDSRGYTF
size: NA; V: TRBV7-6; length: 15; D: NA; J: TRBJ2-7; DNA: TGTGCCAGCAGCTGGCAGGGGGGCGACTCCTACGAGCAGTACTTC; CDR3: CASSWQGGDSYEQYF
size: once; V: TRBV18; length: 13; D: NA; J: TRBJ1-2; DNA: TGTGCCAGCTCACCCCCAGATGGCTATGGCTACACCTTC; CDR3: CASSPPDGYGYTF
size: NA; V: TRBV7-2; length: 12; D: NA; J: TRBJ1-5; DNA: TGTGCCAGCAGCTTCACAGGTCAGCCCCAGCATTTT; CDR3: CASSFTGQPQHF
size: NA; V: TRBV6-5; length: 14; D: NA; J: TRBJ1-3; DNA: TGTGCCAGCAGTTACGAGGGTTCCCAAAACACCATATATTTT; CDR3: CASSYEGSQNTIYF
size: NA; V: TRBV27; length: 13; D: TRBD1; J: TRBJ1-2; DNA: TGTGCCAGCAGCGGACAGGGGGCTCTTGGCTACACCTTC; CDR3: CASSGQGALGYTF
size: NA; V: TRBV18; length: 13; D: NA; J: TRBJ2-7; DNA: TGTGCCAGCTCACGCGGGGGCGCCTACGAGCAGTACTTC; CDR3: CASSRGGAYEQYF
size: NA; V: TRBV29-1; length: 13; D: NA; J: TRBJ1-5; DNA: TGCAGCGTTGCTACAGGGACGGATCAGCCCCAGCATTTT; CDR3: CSVATGTDQPQHF